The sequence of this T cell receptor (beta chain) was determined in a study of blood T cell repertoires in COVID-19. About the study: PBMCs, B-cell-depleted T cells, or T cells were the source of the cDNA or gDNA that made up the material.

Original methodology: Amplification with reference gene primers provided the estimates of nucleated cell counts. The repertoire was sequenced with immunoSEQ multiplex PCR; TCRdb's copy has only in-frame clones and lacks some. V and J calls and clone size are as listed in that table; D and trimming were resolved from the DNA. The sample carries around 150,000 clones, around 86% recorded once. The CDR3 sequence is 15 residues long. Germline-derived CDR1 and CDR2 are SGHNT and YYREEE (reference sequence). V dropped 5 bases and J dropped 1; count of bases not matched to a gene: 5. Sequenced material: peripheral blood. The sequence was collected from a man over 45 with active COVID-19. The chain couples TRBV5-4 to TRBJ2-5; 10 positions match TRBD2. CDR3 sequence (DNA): TGTGCCAGCAGTCCTACTAGCGGGGCCCAAGAGACCCAGTACTTC. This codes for CASSPTSGAQETQYF.